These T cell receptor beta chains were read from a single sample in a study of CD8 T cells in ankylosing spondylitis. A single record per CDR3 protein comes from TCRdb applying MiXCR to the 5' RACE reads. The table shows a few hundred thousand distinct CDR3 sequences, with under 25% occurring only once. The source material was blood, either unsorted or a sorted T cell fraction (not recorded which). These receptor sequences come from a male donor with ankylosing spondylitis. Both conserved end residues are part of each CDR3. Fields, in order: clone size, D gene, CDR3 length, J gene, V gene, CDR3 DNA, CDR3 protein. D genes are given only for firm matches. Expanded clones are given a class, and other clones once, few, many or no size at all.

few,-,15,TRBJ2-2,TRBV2,TGTGCCAGCAGAGTCCGGGTCGCGAACACCGGGGAGCTGTTTTTT,CASRVRVANTGELFF
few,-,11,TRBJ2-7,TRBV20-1,TGCAGTGCTAGGGGGGTCTACGAGCAGTACTTC,CSARGVYEQYF
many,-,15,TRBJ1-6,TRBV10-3,TGTGCCATCAGTGAAATGGGGCCCGTAGAGTCACCCCTCCACTTT,CAISEMGPVESPLHF
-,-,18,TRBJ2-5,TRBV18,TGTGCCAGCTCACCAAGCGTTGGAAGTGCTGGGGCGGGAGAGACCCAGTACTTC,CASSPSVGSAGAGETQYF
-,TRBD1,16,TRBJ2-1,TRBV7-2,TGTGCCAGCAGTCCACCGGGACAGGTCAACTACAATGAGCAGTTCTTC,CASSPPGQVNYNEQFF
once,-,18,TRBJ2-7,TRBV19,TGTGCCAGCCACAAAAGGAGGGGAGGACTTTTGGGTTTCTACGAGCAGTACTTC,CASHKRRGGLLGFYEQYF
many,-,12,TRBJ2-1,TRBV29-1,TGCAGCGTTGGCGGGCAGTACAATGAGCAGTTCTTC,CSVGGQYNEQFF
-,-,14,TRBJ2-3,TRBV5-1,TGCGCCAGCAGCACCTCCAGGGGCACGAATACGCAGTATTTT,CASSTSRGTNTQYF
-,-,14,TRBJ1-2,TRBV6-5,TGTGCCAGCAGTTCCAGCTCAGGGGTGAGGGGCTACACCTTC,CASSSSSGVRGYTF
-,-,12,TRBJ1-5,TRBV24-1,TGTGCCACCAGCGGCGAGACTCAGCCCCAGCATTTT,CATSGETQPQHF
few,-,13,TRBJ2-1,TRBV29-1,TGCAGCGTTGAAGTGGTTTCCTACAATGAGCAGTTCTTC,CSVEVVSYNEQFF
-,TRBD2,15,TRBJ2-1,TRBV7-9,TGTGCCAGCAGCTTCCCGCTAGCGGCACACAATGAGCAGTTCTTC,CASSFPLAAHNEQFF
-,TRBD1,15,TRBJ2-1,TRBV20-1,TGCAGTGCTCACTTGCCGGACAGGTACTACAATGAGCAGTTCTTC,CSAHLPDRYYNEQFF
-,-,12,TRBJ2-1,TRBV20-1,TGCAGTGGAGGACACACCTACAATGAGCAGTTCTTC,CSGGHTYNEQFF